These 13 T cell receptor beta chains came from one sample sequenced in a study of T cell changes during pregnancy in multiple sclerosis. Assay used: immunoSEQ multiplex PCR; TCRdb lists only in-frame clones, some missing. The data hold around 35,000 clones, with 85% to 90% observed a single time. The specimen was CD8+ T cells from peripheral blood mononuclear cells, collected after pregnancy. The receptors derive from a female donor with multiple sclerosis, enrolled in a pregnancy study.

The chain is built from TRBV27 and TRBJ1-3; a possible D gene is TRBD1 (5 bases). Trimming took 3 bases from V and 0 from J, leaving 9 bases between them. CDR3 length equals 15 residues. Per germline, CDR1 MNHEY and CDR2 SMNVEV (reference sequence). As DNA, the CDR3 is TGTGCCAGCAGTTTGACAGCCCGCTCTGGAAACACCATATATTTT. This encodes CASSLTARSGNTIYF.

The V call is TRBV5-6, the J call TRBJ2-7; 8 nucleotides line up with TRBD2. J lost 2 bases, V lost 0 bases, and 4 bases had no gene match. The germline V gene has CDR1 SGHDT and CDR2 YYEEEE. The CDR3 has 15 amino acids. The CDR3 loop is CASSLGRGGPYEQYF. The CDR3 DNA sequence: TGTGCCAGCAGCTTGGGACGGGGGGGCCCCTACGAGCAGTACTTC.

V and J are TRBV4-3 and TRBJ2-7, with 9 bases identical to TRBD1. Germline CDR1 LGHNA, CDR2 YSLEER. The length of the CDR3 is 16 residues. Germline trimming cut 0 bases from V and 6 bases from J; bases unmatched to any gene: 9. The CDR3 loop is CASSQDEGTGFGEQYF. CDR3 nucleotides: TGCGCCAGCAGCCAAGATGAAGGGACAGGGTTTGGCGAGCAGTACTTC.

The rearrangement links TRBV15 to TRBJ1-1, with D perhaps TRBD1 (6 bases). V lost 9 bases and J lost 0, with 11 bases in between. The CDR3 runs 13 residues. Germline loops: CDR1 LNHNV, CDR2 YYDKDF (reference sequence). The CDR3 coding sequence is TGTGCCACAATGGACAGCATGAACACTGAAGCTTTCTTT. Its protein is CATMDSMNTEAFF.

The chain uses TRBV2 and TRBJ2-7; D not certain. Per germline, CDR1 SNHLY and CDR2 FYNNEI. CDR3 length equals 12 residues. V lost 6 bases and J lost 5, with 11 bases in between. The chain's CDR3 is CASRVMADEQYF. In DNA form, the CDR3 reads TGTGCCAGCAGGGTGATGGCCGACGAGCAGTACTTC.

The chain combines TRBV4-1 with TRBJ1-1; tentative D call: TRBD1 (5 bases). V lost 0 bases and J lost 1, with 9 bases in between. In germline, CDR1 is MGHRA, CDR2 YSYEKL. This CDR3 has 15 amino acids. CDR3 nucleotide sequence: TGCGCCAGCAGCCAAGAAGTAACAGGGAACACTGAAGCTTTCTTT. This translates into CASSQEVTGNTEAFF.

V is TRBV15 and J is TRBJ2-2, with 7 positions matching TRBD2. CDR1 is LNHNV and CDR2 is YYDKDF in the germline V gene (reference sequence). The V gene end was trimmed by 3 bases and the J gene end by 6 bases; junction bases not matched to a gene: 10. There are 16 residues in the CDR3. CDR3: CATSSFGGGLPGELFF. CDR3 nucleotides: TGTGCCACCAGCAGTTTTGGGGGAGGGTTGCCCGGGGAGCTGTTTTTT.

The chain carries TRBV29-1 and TRBJ2-2; 11 nucleotides align to TRBD2. The CDR3 spans 14 residues. Losses at the gene ends were 6 bases for V and 7 bases for J; bases not matched to a gene: 7. The germline V gene has CDR1 SQVTM and CDR2 ANQGSEA. This CDR3 reads CSVYSGGAGGELFF. In DNA form, the CDR3 reads TGCAGCGTCTATAGCGGGGGGGCTGGCGGGGAGCTGTTTTTT.

This clone was seen a handful of times. The gene calls are TRBV7-2 and TRBJ1-1; D is uncertain. The V and J ends lost 6 bases and 1 base respectively, with 6 bases between them. The CDR3 consists of 12 residues. Germline assignment: CDR1 SGHTA and CDR2 FQGNSA. The CDR3 DNA follows: TGTGCCAGCAGGGAGGGGAACACTGAAGCTTTCTTT. It is translated as CASREGNTEAFF. Based on the CDR3 plus reference TRBV7-2 and TRBJ1-1, the full variable domain is GAGVSQSPSNKVTEKGKDVELRCDPISGHTALYWYRQSLGQGLEFLIYFQGNSAPDKSGLPSDRFSAERTGGSVSTLTIQRTQQEDSAVYLCASREGNTEAFFGQGTRLTVV.

The rearrangement links TRBV27 to TRBJ1-3; the D gene is possibly TRBD1 (5 bases). With 8 bases removed from V and 2 bases from J, the gap between germline ends came to 13 bases. The V gene's germline CDR1 is MNHEY and CDR2 SMNVEV (reference sequence). The CDR3 contains 14 residues. The CDR3 DNA reads as TGTGCCAGCGCGCCCAGGGCGGCTGGAAACACCATATATTTT. Translation gives CASAPRAAGNTIYF.

The chain carries TRBV6-4 and TRBJ2-1; D not resolved. Per the germline V gene, CDR1 is MRHNA and CDR2 is SNTAGT. V lost 0 bases and J 2 bases, leaving 8 bases between the germline ends. This CDR3 comprises 15 residues. CDR3 residues: CASSDSVETYNEQFF. In DNA form, the CDR3 reads TGTGCCAGCAGTGACTCGGTAGAGACCTACAATGAGCAGTTCTTC.

CDR3 sequence: CASSSDSLYGYTF. DNA of the CDR3: TGTGCCAGCAGCTCGGACAGTTTATATGGCTACACCTTC. The V call is TRBV6-5, the J call TRBJ1-2; TRBD1 might be the D (6 bases). The CDR3 consists of 13 residues. The V end was cut by 6 bases, the J end by 5 bases, with 13 bases between. The germline V gene has CDR1 MNHEY and CDR2 SVGAGI.

The V call is TRBV27, the J call TRBJ2-3; D perhaps matches TRBD1 (5 bases). The length of the CDR3 is 15 residues. The germline V and J ends were trimmed by 1 base and 2 bases, with 10 bases remaining between them. Germline V gives CDR1 MNHEY, CDR2 SMNVEV (reference sequence). Here the CDR3 reads CASSLLGRPTDTQYF. The CDR3 region has the DNA TGTGCCAGCAGTTTATTGGGGCGCCCCACAGATACGCAGTATTTT.